This passage covers 12 T cell receptor beta chains from one sample sequenced in a study of blood T cell repertoires in COVID-19. Clones were read by immunoSEQ multiplex PCR, and TCRdb kept only the in-frame ones, dropping some. The sample has roughly 200,000 clones, about 90% seen once. The sequencing input was PBMCs or T cells enriched from blood (not recorded which). These receptors all come from a woman in her twenties or thirties who had recovered from COVID-19.

J is TRBJ2-5 and V is TRBV12-3 or TRBV12-4; D not resolved. This CDR3 has 11 residues. Deletions cut 3 bases from V and 4 bases from J, with 3 bases between. This chain's CDR3 is CASSFRETQYF. CDR3 DNA sequence: TGTGCCAGCAGTTTCCGAGAGACCCAGTACTTC.

The V call is TRBV12-5, the J call TRBJ1-2; tentatively, D is TRBD1 (6 bases). CDR3 size: 14 residues. With 2 bases removed from V and 4 bases from J, the gap between germline ends came to 11 bases. Germline CDR1 LGHNT, CDR2 FRNRAP. In nucleotides, the CDR3 is TGTGCTAGTGGTTTGAAGGACAGTCCCTATGGCTACACCTTC. This translates into CASGLKDSPYGYTF.

The chain joins TRBV7-9 to TRBJ1-2; tentatively, D is TRBD1 (6 bases). CDR1 and CDR2 from the germline V gene are SEHNR and FQNEAQ (reference sequence). The CDR3 has 15 amino acids. Trimming took 5 bases from V and 2 from J, leaving 15 bases between them. CDR3 sequence (DNA): TGTGCCAGCAGCAGGAACAGGGATTCGAACTATGGCTACACCTTC. Translating it yields CASSRNRDSNYGYTF.

This sequence joins TRBV10-3 and TRBJ1-1, with TRBD1 identical over 8 bases. The germline V gene encodes CDR1 ENHRY and CDR2 SYGVKD. This CDR3 region has 13 residues. The trim removed 3 bases at V and 4 bases at J, leaving 1 base unmatched. The CDR3 is CAISDQGATEAFF. Written as DNA, the CDR3 is TGTGCCATCAGTGACCAGGGGGCCACTGAAGCTTTCTTT.

The chain links TRBV7-2 to TRBJ1-5; 11 bases agree with TRBD1. Germline CDR1 reads SGHTA; CDR2 reads FQGNSA. The junction had 6 bases not matched to a gene; V was cut back by 5 bases and J by 6 bases. This CDR3 region has 15 residues. The chain's CDR3 is CASSRDRGNSQPQHF. In DNA form, the CDR3 reads TGTGCCAGCAGCCGGGACAGGGGGAATTCTCAGCCCCAGCATTTT. Full variable domain (missing parts from reference TRBV7-2 and TRBJ1-5): GAGVSQSPSNKVTEKGKDVELRCDPISGHTALYWYRQSLGQGLEFLIYFQGNSAPDKSGLPSDRFSAERTGGSVSTLTIQRTQQEDSAVYLCASSRDRGNSQPQHFGDGTRLSIL.

This clone was seen a single time. This chain connects TRBV10-3 to TRBJ2-7; 8 bases fit TRBD1. Trimming removed 6 bases from V and 3 bases from J; junction bases left unmatched: 10. CDR3 length: 15 residues. CDR1 ENHRY and CDR2 SYGVKD come from the germline V gene. CDR3 nucleotide sequence: TGTGCCATCAGATCCGGACAGGGAAGATTCTACGAGCAGTACTTC. Its translation: CAIRSGQGRFYEQYF.

V usage is TRBV6-5 and J usage is TRBJ2-7; 9 bases are a match to TRBD1. The V segment lost 6 bases and the J segment 5 bases; nucleotides outside the gene matches: 8. Germline V lookup: CDR1 MNHEY, CDR2 SVGAGI. The CDR3 runs 14 residues. The CDR3 DNA sequence: TGTGCCAGCAGACGTTCACAGGGGGCCCACGAGCAGTACTTC. It encodes CASRRSQGAHEQYF.

The chain combines TRBV10-3 with TRBJ1-1; D may be TRBD1 (6 bases). Trimming took 6 bases from V and 2 from J, leaving 10 bases between them. The CDR3 sequence is 13 residues long. Germline V gene data show CDR1 as ENHRY and CDR2 as SYGVKD. The CDR3 loop reads CAIRAGVNTEAFF. The DNA of the CDR3 is TGTGCCATCAGGGCAGGGGTTAACACTGAAGCTTTCTTT.

V and J are TRBV4-1 and TRBJ1-1, with TRBD1 matching 7 bases. Trimming cost V 3 bases and J 2 bases; bases outside gene matches: 9. The CDR3 totals 16 residues. Germline CDR1 and CDR2: MGHRA and YSYEKL. CDR3 coding DNA: TGCGCCAGCAGCCATCCCAGGGCAGGGGGTAACACTGAAGCTTTCTTT. Translation: CASSHPRAGGNTEAFF.

A single count supports this clone. This sequence joins TRBV23-1 and TRBJ2-7; 9 bases line up with TRBD1. TRBV23-1 counts as an open reading frame of uncertain function. This CDR3 has 17 amino acids. V lost 0 bases to trimming and J lost 5 bases; unmatched junction nucleotides: 11. The CDR3 coding sequence is TGCGCCAGCAGTCAATCGCGTCAGGACAGGGGATCCCACGAGCAGTACTTC. Translated, it gives CASSQSRQDRGSHEQYF.

The chain links TRBV25-1 to TRBJ1-6; D is undetermined. Looked up from germline, CDR1 is MGHDK and CDR2 is SYGVNS. The CDR3 contains 13 residues. V was clipped by 2 bases and J by 12 bases, with 11 bases between them. The CDR3 nucleotides are TGTGCCAGCAGTGAAGGTCAGATACAACCCCTCCACTTT. Its protein is CASSEGQIQPLHF. Combining the CDR3 with reference TRBV25-1 and TRBJ1-6 gives the whole variable domain EADIYQTPRYLVIGTGKKITLECSQTMGHDKMYWYQQDPGMELHLIHYSYGVNSTEKGDLSSESTVSRIRTEHFPLTLESARPSHTSQYLCASSEGQIQPLHFGNGTRLTVT.

V and J are TRBV3-1 (or the pseudogene TRBV3-2) and TRBJ1-1; TRBD1 matches at 7 bases. The CDR3 loop spans 16 amino acids. Trimming took 0 bases from V and 5 from J; bases not matched to a gene: 9. The germline CDR1 and CDR2 sequences are LGHDT and YNNKEL (reference sequence). The CDR3 region has the DNA TGTGCCAGCAGCCAAGATCCCAGGGGGATTAGGACTGAAGCTTTCTTT. As protein: CASSQDPRGIRTEAFF.